The entry that follows covers one TCR beta chain sequence. The CDR3 is 15 residues long. Germline lookup yields CDR1 SGHNT and CDR2 YYREEE (reference sequence). V was pared by 1 base and J by 6 bases, with 7 bases of the junction left unmatched. The method was immunoSEQ multiplex PCR; TCRdb's version includes in-frame clones alone and lacks a portion of them. There are 150,000 to 200,000 clones in the sample; approximately 84% occur only once, and 10% to 13% lies in the top ten. This specimen belongs to a study of cytomegalovirus exposure and HLA in healthy donors. This receptor was identified in a man between 25 and 39 years old in good health and CMV-seropositive. Input material: PBMCs. The chain has TRBV5-4 and TRBJ2-1; 7 positions agree with TRBD1. The CDR3 spells CASSLRQGDLNEQFF. CDR3 sequence (DNA): TGTGCCAGCAGCTTGAGGCAGGGGGATCTCAATGAGCAGTTCTTC.